The TCR beta chain under discussion was sequenced for a study of blood T cell repertoires in COVID-19. Study as a whole: The United States, Italy and Spain provided the acute and convalescent COVID-19 samples. Sample material is recorded as cDNA or gDNA derived from T cells, B-cell-depleted T cells, or PBMCs.

The CDR3 is made up of 15 amino acids. V was cut by 2 bases and J by 0 bases, with 8 bases left in between. The V gene's germline CDR1 is MNHEY and CDR2 SVGAGI. The method was immunoSEQ multiplex PCR; TCRdb's version includes in-frame clones alone and lacks a portion of them. The sample includes about 380,000 clones, around 84% of them seen just once. Sample: peripheral blood. This clonotype was obtained from a human donor with acute or convalescent COVID-19. The donor label of this sample is uncertain. The chain combines TRBV6-5 with TRBJ1-3; D call uncertain. In DNA, the CDR3 is TGTGCCAGCAGTTACGGAGAGAGCTCTGGAAACACCATATATTTT. Its translation: CASSYGESSGNTIYF.